This TCR beta chain emerged from a study of blood T cell repertoires in COVID-19. The wider study: Samples taken during acute and convalescent COVID-19 were collected in the United States, Italy and Spain. T cells, B-cell-depleted T cells, or PBMCs supplied cDNA or gDNA.

The sample holds many counts of this clone. The sample carries other DNA sequences with the same CDR3. Authors' data handling: Amplifying reference gene primers gave estimates of nucleated cell counts. Produced via immunoSEQ multiplex PCR; TCRdb's table is partial and in-frame only. That table gives V, J and clone size, and the DNA gave D and trimming. The repertoire holds 130,000 to 150,000 clones, with around 81% as singletons. Sequenced: peripheral blood. The receptor was isolated from a man aged 55 to 70 with active or convalescent COVID-19.

In DNA, the CDR3 is TGCAGTGCTAGAGCAACCTACGAGCAGTACTTC. It codes for CSARATYEQYF. This chain joins TRBV20-1 and TRBJ2-7; no clear D gene. The CDR3 contains 11 residues. Germline lookup yields CDR1 DFQATT and CDR2 SNEGSKA (reference sequence). V was trimmed by 1 base and J by 2 bases, leaving 3 bases between them.